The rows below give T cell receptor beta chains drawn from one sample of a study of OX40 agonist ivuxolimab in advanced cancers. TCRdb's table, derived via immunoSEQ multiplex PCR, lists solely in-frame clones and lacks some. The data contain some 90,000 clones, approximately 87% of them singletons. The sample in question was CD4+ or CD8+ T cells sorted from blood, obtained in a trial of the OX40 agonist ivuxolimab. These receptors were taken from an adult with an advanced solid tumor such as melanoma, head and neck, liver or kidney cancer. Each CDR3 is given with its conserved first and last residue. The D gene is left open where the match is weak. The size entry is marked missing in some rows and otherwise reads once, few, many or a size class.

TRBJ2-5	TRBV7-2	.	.	CASSLWGRGQETQYF	TGTGCCAGCAGCCTTTGGGGGAGAGGCCAAGAGACCCAGTACTTC
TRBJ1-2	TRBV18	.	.	CASSPAGDNYGYTF	TGTGCCAGCTCACCAGCAGGGGATAACTATGGCTACACCTTC
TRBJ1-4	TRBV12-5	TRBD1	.	CASGLSQGTNEKLFF	TGTGCTAGTGGTTTGTCACAGGGGACTAATGAAAAACTGTTTTTT
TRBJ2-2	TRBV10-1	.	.	CASSGAGELFF	TGCGCCAGCAGTGGGGCCGGGGAGCTGTTTTTT
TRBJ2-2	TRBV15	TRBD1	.	CATSKDRVNTGELFF	TGTGCCACCAGCAAGGACAGGGTTAACACCGGGGAGCTGTTTTTT
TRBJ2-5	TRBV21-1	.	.	CASSTPPHRAYQETQYF	TGTGCCAGCAGCACTCCCCCCCACAGGGCCTACCAAGAGACCCAGTACTTC
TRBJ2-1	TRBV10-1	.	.	CASSNVIDEQFF	TGCGCCAGCAGTAATGTTATCGATGAGCAGTTCTTC
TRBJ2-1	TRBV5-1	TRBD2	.	CASSLGLAGRRSYNEQFF	TGCGCCAGCAGCTTGGGACTAGCGGGCCGAAGGTCCTACAATGAGCAGTTCTTC
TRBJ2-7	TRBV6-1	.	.	CASSSRSIAEQYF	TGTGCCAGCAGTTCCAGGTCGATAGCCGAGCAGTACTTC
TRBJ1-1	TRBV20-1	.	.	CSARVNTEAFF	TGCAGTGCTAGAGTAAACACTGAAGCTTTCTTT
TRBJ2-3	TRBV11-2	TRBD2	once	CASSLAAGTDTQYF	TGTGCCAGCAGCTTAGCAGCGGGAACAGATACGCAGTATTTT
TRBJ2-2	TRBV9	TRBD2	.	CASSTSGSGTGELFF	TGTGCCAGCAGCACTAGCGGGAGCGGTACCGGGGAGCTGTTTTTT
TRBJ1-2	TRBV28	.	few	CASSIGRDYGYTF	TGTGCCAGCAGTATTGGCAGAGATTATGGCTACACCTTC
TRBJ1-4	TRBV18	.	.	CASSPGFLTNEKLFF	TGTGCCAGCTCACCAGGGTTTTTAACTAATGAAAAACTGTTTTTT
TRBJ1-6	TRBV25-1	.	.	CASSDQGNSPLHF	TGTGCCAGCAGTGACCAGGGGAATTCACCCCTCCACTTT
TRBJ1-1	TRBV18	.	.	CASSPREGDTEAFF	TGTGCCAGCTCACCACGGGAAGGGGACACTGAAGCTTTCTTT
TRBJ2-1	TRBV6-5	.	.	CASRKYNEQFF	TGTGCCAGCAGGAAATACAATGAGCAGTTCTTC
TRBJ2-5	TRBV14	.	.	CASSQGKRFQETQYF	TGTGCCAGCAGCCAAGGAAAAAGGTTTCAAGAGACCCAGTACTTC
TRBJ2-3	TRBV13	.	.	CAGSLGSSDTVDTQYF	TGTGCCGGCAGCTTGGGATCTAGCGATACGGTCGATACGCAGTATTTT
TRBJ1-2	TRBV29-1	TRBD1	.	CSGQKGGTGAGYTF	TGCAGCGGACAAAAAGGGGGGACAGGTGCTGGCTACACCTTC
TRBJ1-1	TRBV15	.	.	CATSRVGAGYRTEAFF	TGTGCCACCAGCAGAGTAGGGGCAGGGTATAGAACTGAAGCTTTCTTT
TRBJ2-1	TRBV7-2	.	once	CASSLGLTYNEQFF	TGTGCCAGCAGCTTAGGTTTAACCTACAATGAGCAGTTCTTC
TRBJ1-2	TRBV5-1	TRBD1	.	CASSLEPGQRFGYTF	TGCGCCAGCAGCTTGGAACCGGGACAGAGATTTGGCTACACCTTC
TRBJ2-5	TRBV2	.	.	CASSPDGRETQYF	TGTGCCAGCAGTCCGGACGGAAGAGAGACCCAGTACTTC
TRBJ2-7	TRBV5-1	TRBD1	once	CASSLETPGTGTFAQYF	TGCGCCAGCAGCTTGGAAACACCCGGGACAGGGACCTTCGCGCAGTACTTC
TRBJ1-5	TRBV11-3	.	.	CASSRGGGQPQHF	TGTGCCAGCAGTAGGGGCGGAGGACAGCCCCAGCATTTT
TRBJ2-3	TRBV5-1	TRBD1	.	CASSSDRGLTDTQYF	TGCGCCAGCAGCTCGGACAGGGGCCTCACAGATACGCAGTATTTT
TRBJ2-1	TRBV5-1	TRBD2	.	CASKEALAGGKEQFF	TGCGCCAGCAAGGAGGCGCTAGCGGGGGGTAAGGAGCAGTTCTTC
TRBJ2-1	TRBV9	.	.	CASSDDYNEQFF	TGTGCCAGCAGCGATGATTACAATGAGCAGTTCTTC
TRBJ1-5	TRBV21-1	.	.	CASSKGRVGHSNQPQHF	TGTGCCAGCAGCAAGGGCCGGGTTGGGCATAGCAATCAGCCCCAGCATTTT
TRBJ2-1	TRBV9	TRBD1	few	CASSPRDRSYNEQFF	TGTGCCAGCAGCCCTCGGGACAGGTCCTACAATGAGCAGTTCTTC
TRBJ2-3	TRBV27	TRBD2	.	CVSSPSGLAGYTDTQYF	TGTGTCAGCAGTCCTAGCGGACTAGCGGGTTACACAGATACGCAGTATTTT
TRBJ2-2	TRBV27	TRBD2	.	CASSFGLAGVGELFF	TGTGCCAGCAGTTTCGGACTAGCGGGAGTCGGGGAGCTGTTTTTT
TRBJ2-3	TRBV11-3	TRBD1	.	CASSPTGGLTDTQYF	TGTGCCAGCAGCCCGACAGGGGGGCTCACAGATACGCAGTATTTT
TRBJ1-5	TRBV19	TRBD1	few	CASSRTGSNQPQHF	TGTGCCAGTAGTCGGACAGGTAGCAATCAGCCCCAGCATTTT
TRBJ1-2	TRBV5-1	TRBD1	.	CASSLTRQGFGYTF	TGCGCCAGCAGCTTGACTAGACAGGGCTTTGGCTACACCTTC
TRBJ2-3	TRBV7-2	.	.	CASSPHVRSGTDTQYF	TGTGCCAGCAGCCCCCACGTGCGCTCAGGCACAGATACGCAGTATTTT
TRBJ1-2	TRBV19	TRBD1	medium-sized	CASSRNTGTGDNYGYTF	TGTGCCAGTAGTAGAAACACCGGGACAGGGGATAACTATGGCTACACCTTC
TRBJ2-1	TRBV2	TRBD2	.	CASLAAHYNEQFF	TGTGCCAGCCTAGCGGCTCACTACAATGAGCAGTTCTTC
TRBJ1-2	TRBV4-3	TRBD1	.	CASSQDVPGQTNYGYTF	TGCGCCAGCAGCCAAGATGTTCCGGGACAGACTAACTATGGCTACACCTTC
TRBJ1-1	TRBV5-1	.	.	CASSLGTRQSTEAFF	TGCGCCAGCAGCTTGGGGACCCGACAGAGCACTGAAGCTTTCTTT
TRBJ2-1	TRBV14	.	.	CASSPYTSAREQFF	TGTGCCAGCAGCCCATACACTAGTGCTAGGGAGCAGTTCTTC
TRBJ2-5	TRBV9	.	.	CASSVGDGETQYF	TGTGCCAGCAGCGTAGGGGACGGAGAGACCCAGTACTTC
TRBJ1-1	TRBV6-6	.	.	CASSSRPLGNTEAFF	TGTGCCAGCAGTTCCCGGCCTCTAGGGAACACTGAAGCTTTCTTT
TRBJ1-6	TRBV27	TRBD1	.	CASTYDRGEGSPLHF	TGTGCCAGCACCTACGACAGGGGTGAAGGTTCACCCCTCCACTTT